This T cell receptor (beta chain) was identified in a study of beta chain features in type 1 diabetes. Study background: Regarding age, gender and cell yields, patients proved similar to healthy donors. Whole-study results and caveats: Whether TCRB rearrangement is influenced by HLA type was left unresolved in this analysis. At VDJ recombination sites, type 1 diabetes patients had fewer insertions and more deleted nucleotides. All four CD4+ subsets from Type 1 diabetes patients carried moderately but significantly shorter TCRB CDR3s.

Sorting gave populations that all exceeded 95% purity. The V and J ends lost 0 bases and 11 bases respectively, with 11 bases between them. This CDR3 contains 13 residues. Germline values: CDR1 MNHEY, CDR2 SVGAGI. This clone was observed a handful of times. Its antigen is unidentified. Every bit of the isolated RNA underwent reverse transcription, so sequencing read expressed TCRB transcripts. Some clones are missing from TCRdb's copy, which holds only in-frame ones; the method was immunoSEQ multiplex PCR. The sample gives more than 250,000 clones, roughly 15% of which show up once; 0.015% to 0.017% is in the top ten.

The V gene is TRBV6-5, the J gene TRBJ2-1; perhaps TRBD2 as D (6 bases). The source material was naive CD4+ T cells from blood. This clonotype originated in a man in his late teens or twenties with type 1 diabetes. CDR3 in amino acids: CASSYSNRGKQFF. The CDR3 nucleotides are TGTGCCAGCAGTTACTCGAATCGCGGGAAGCAGTTCTTC.